The 17 T cell receptor beta chains below all came from one sample that was sequenced in a study of blood T cell repertoires in COVID-19. The data were produced by immunoSEQ multiplex PCR, yet TCRdb's version contains in-frame clones alone and is incomplete. The data contain around 300,000 clones, roughly 89% of them singletons. The sequencing input was peripheral blood. The source of these receptors is a man aged 50-59 years with acute or convalescent COVID-19.

The chain links TRBV3-1 (or the pseudogene TRBV3-2) to TRBJ2-3; 9 bases match TRBD2. This CDR3 has 17 residues. V was clipped by 4 bases and J by 4 bases; unmatched bases: 12. The germline V gene has CDR1 LGHDT and CDR2 YNNKEL (reference sequence). This CDR3 reads CASSRGRAGGWSDTQYF. The CDR3 DNA sequence: TGTGCCAGCAGCCGAGGCCGAGCGGGGGGTTGGTCAGATACGCAGTATTTT.

In its sample, this clone was seen a few times. The J gene is TRBJ1-1, the V gene TRBV5-4; 9 bases are a match to TRBD1. The germline CDR1 and CDR2 sequences are SGHNT and YYREEE (reference sequence). This CDR3 spans 15 amino acids. The V segment lost 0 bases and the J segment 1 base; nucleotides outside the gene matches: 1. The CDR3 DNA reads TGTGCCAGCAGCTTGGGGACAGGGGCGAACACTGAAGCTTTCTTT. It translates to CASSLGTGANTEAFF.

J is TRBJ1-6 and V is TRBV5-4, with D perhaps TRBD1 (6 bases). The CDR3 length is 15 residues. Trimming cost V 0 bases and J 7 bases, with 11 bases left between them. Germline V gene data show CDR1 as SGHNT and CDR2 as YYREEE (reference sequence). The CDR3 sequence: CASSLAGHSNSPLHF. The CDR3 DNA reads TGTGCCAGCAGCTTGGCGGGACATTCAAATTCACCCCTCCACTTT.

V usage is TRBV6-5 and J usage is TRBJ1-2, with 8 bases identical to TRBD1. The ends lost 6 bases at V and 4 bases at J; junction bases unmatched: 7. CDR3 length: 14 amino acids. CDR1 and CDR2 from the germline V gene are MNHEY and SVGAGI. The CDR3 here is CASRPQGAPYGYTF. The DNA for the CDR3 is TGTGCCAGCAGACCTCAGGGGGCCCCCTATGGCTACACCTTC.

The rearrangement uses TRBV20-1 and TRBJ2-1, with 12 bases lining up with TRBD1. V shed 3 bases, J shed 8 bases, and the junction held 8 bases outside the gene matches. The CDR3 covers 15 residues. Looked up from germline, CDR1 is DFQATT and CDR2 is SNEGSKA (reference sequence). The CDR3 loop reads CSASLGQGARDEQFF. CDR3 nucleotide sequence: TGCAGTGCTAGTTTGGGACAGGGGGCCAGGGATGAGCAGTTCTTC.

The chain joins TRBV19 to TRBJ1-2; D perhaps matches TRBD1 (6 bases). The V end lost 3 bases, the J end lost 4 bases, and 12 bases lay between the germline ends. The CDR3 is 14 residues long. Germline V gene sequence: CDR1 LNHDA, CDR2 SQIVND (reference sequence). CDR3 sequence (DNA): TGTGCCAGTAGTATGGGGAGGGGGGCCTATGGCTACACCTTC. It is translated as CASSMGRGAYGYTF. The whole variable domain, remainder taken from reference TRBV19 and TRBJ1-2, is DGGITQSPKYLFRKEGQNVTLSCEQNLNHDAMYWYRQDPGQGLRLIYYSQIVNDFQKGDIAEGYSVSREKKESFPLTVTSAQKNPTAFYLCASSMGRGAYGYTFGSGTRLTVV.

J is TRBJ1-4 and V is TRBV5-1, with 8 bases that match TRBD1. The V gene end was trimmed by 2 bases and the J gene end by 8 bases; junction bases not matched to a gene: 5. CDR1 and CDR2 from the germline V gene are SGHRS and YFSETQ. The CDR3 is made up of 14 amino acids. The CDR3 is CASSFGQGGEKLFF. The CDR3, as DNA: TGCGCCAGCAGCTTCGGACAGGGAGGGGAAAAACTGTTTTTT.

The chain couples TRBV19 to TRBJ1-4, with 12 bases that match TRBD1. With 3 bases clipped from V and 7 bases from J, the junction kept 12 bases outside the gene matches. This CDR3 comprises 18 residues. Per the germline V gene, CDR1 is LNHDA and CDR2 is SQIVND (reference sequence). The CDR3 loop is CASSMGTGGTPSSEKLFF. CDR3 sequence (DNA): TGTGCCAGTAGTATGGGGACAGGGGGCACGCCATCTTCTGAAAAACTGTTTTTT.

This clone has more than one count but fewer than ten. The chain has TRBV7-2 and TRBJ1-1; D remains unclear. This CDR3 is built from 15 residues. V was clipped by 5 bases and J by 0 bases, with 13 bases between them. The germline gives CDR1 SGHTA, CDR2 FQGNSA. The CDR3, as DNA: TGTGCCAGCAGCCTACTCGGGGAGATGAACACTGAAGCTTTCTTT. It specifies CASSLLGEMNTEAFF. Drawing the rest from reference TRBV7-2 and TRBJ1-1, the complete variable domain is GAGVSQSPSNKVTEKGKDVELRCDPISGHTALYWYRQSLGQGLEFLIYFQGNSAPDKSGLPSDRFSAERTGGSVSTLTIQRTQQEDSAVYLCASSLLGEMNTEAFFGQGTRLTVV.

This chain connects TRBV23-1 to TRBJ2-1, with D unclear. TRBV23-1 is reported as an ORF; its role is uncertain. This CDR3 has 15 amino acids. Trimming stripped 7 bases from V and 4 bases from J, with 17 bases between. CDR3 coding DNA: TGCGCCAGCACCCCCACTCGACTCCATTACAATGAGCAGTTCTTC. It yields the protein CASTPTRLHYNEQFF.

This clone was detected once. The V gene is TRBV18, the J gene TRBJ2-7, with D tentatively TRBD1 (6 bases). V was cut by 5 bases and J by 0 bases, with 17 bases left in between. The germline V gene has CDR1 KGHSH and CDR2 LQKENI. This CDR3 contains 16 residues. This CDR3 reads CASSSRQAGDSYEQYF. CDR3 nucleotide sequence: TGTGCCAGCTCATCCAGACAGGCCGGTGACTCCTACGAGCAGTACTTC.

The chain joins TRBV20-1 to TRBJ1-6; D is ambiguous. CDR1 DFQATT and CDR2 SNEGSKA come from the germline V gene (reference sequence). The CDR3 sequence is 15 residues long. The germline V and J ends were trimmed by 3 bases and 9 bases, with 18 bases remaining between them. CDR3 DNA sequence: TGCAGTGCTAGTGATTTGATGGCCCGAGGTTCACCCCTCCACTTT. As protein: CSASDLMARGSPLHF.

This chain connects TRBV9 to TRBJ1-4; a possible D gene is TRBD1 (5 bases). This CDR3 is built from 15 residues. Germline-derived CDR1 and CDR2 are SGDLS and YYNGEE. Trimming cost V 4 bases and J 5 bases, with 15 bases left between them. The CDR3 DNA reads as TGTGCCAGCAGCCCCCGGCACAGGTTGAATGAAAAACTGTTTTTT. This sequence encodes CASSPRHRLNEKLFF.

This sequence joins TRBV11-2 and TRBJ2-1; 9 bases map to TRBD2. The germline V gene encodes CDR1 SGHAT and CDR2 FQNNGV. This CDR3 has 14 amino acids. Trimming at V came to 4 bases and at J to 6 bases, leaving 4 bases not matched to a gene. CDR3 sequence (DNA): TGTGCCAGCAGCTCGGGACTAGCCCGCAATGAGCAGTTCTTC. Translating it yields CASSSGLARNEQFF. The full variable domain, with the rest looked up from reference TRBV11-2 and TRBJ2-1, is EAGVAQSPRYKIIEKRQSVAFWCNPISGHATLYWYQQILGQGPKLLIQFQNNGVVDDSQLPKDRFSAERLKGVDSTLKIQPAKLEDSAVYLCASSSGLARNEQFFGPGTRLTVL.

In DNA, the CDR3 is TGCGCCAGCAGCACCGGGACTAGCGGGGCCACAGATACGCAGTATTTT. Its translation is CASSTGTSGATDTQYF. The chain is built from TRBV5-1 and TRBJ2-3, with 13 bases matching TRBD2. CDR3 length: 16 amino acids. Per germline, CDR1 SGHRS and CDR2 YFSETQ. V lost 4 bases and J lost 2; bases outside the gene matches: 4. Variable domain in full (rest from reference TRBV5-1 and TRBJ2-3): KAGVTQTPRYLIKTRGQQVTLSCSPISGHRSVSWYQQTPGQGLQFLFEYFSETQRNKGNFPGRFSGRQFSNSRSEMNVSTLELGDSALYLCASSTGTSGATDTQYFGPGTRLTVL.

This chain uses TRBV6-2 or TRBV6-3 with TRBJ1-4, with 11 bases matching TRBD1. Germline V lookup: CDR1 MNHEY, CDR2 SVGEGT. V trimming: 2 bases; J trimming: 3 bases; junction bases outside the gene matches: 5. This CDR3 region has 17 residues. CDR3 residues: CASSYLGQGAANEKLFF. As DNA, the CDR3 is TGTGCCAGCAGTTACCTTGGACAGGGGGCGGCTAATGAAAAACTGTTTTTT.

In DNA form, the CDR3 reads TGTGCCAGCAGCCAAGATCTAAGGGGCCTGAACACTGAAGCTTTCTTT. Translating gives CASSQDLRGLNTEAFF. The V and J genes are TRBV14 and TRBJ1-1, with D possibly being TRBD1 (5 bases). Germline-derived CDR1 and CDR2 are SGHDN and FVKESK. Between the trimmed V and J ends, which lost 0 bases and 0 bases, there was a span of 11 bases. The CDR3 is 16 amino acids.